The 6 T cell receptor beta chains presented below share a single source sample, sequenced in a study of blood T cells in healthy people across ages. Together with a sample-barcoded 5' primer, a J-beta primer mix was included in a second PCR lasting about 6 to 12 cycles. In TCRdb, the 5' RACE reads were re-called with MiXCR into one record per CDR3 protein. Here the sample spans 450,000 to 700,000 distinct CDR3 sequences, approximately 30% being singletons. The sample taken for sequencing was blood. The receptor set was obtained from a woman aged 65 to 85 in good health.

The J gene is TRBJ2-1, the V gene TRBV2; D remains unclear. CDR1 SNHLY and CDR2 FYNNEI come from the germline V gene. V was trimmed by 4 bases and J by 5 bases, leaving 12 bases between them. CDR3 length: 14 residues. This chain's CDR3 is CASSGRRSDNEQFF. As DNA, the CDR3 is TGTGCCAGCAGTGGACGCCGGAGCGACAATGAGCAGTTCTTC.

This clonotype came up many times. The V gene is TRBV20-1, the J gene TRBJ1-6; 9 bases map to TRBD1. V was clipped by 3 bases and J by 8 bases; unmatched bases: 11. The length of the CDR3 is 16 residues. Germline CDR1 DFQATT, CDR2 SNEGSKA (reference sequence). DNA for the CDR3: TGCAGTGCTAGGGGTGGGGACAGGGCGCGGGATTCACCCCTCCACTTT. As protein: CSARGGDRARDSPLHF.

This clonotype was seen a few times. V gene TRBV5-1 combines with J gene TRBJ1-4; 8 positions agree with TRBD1. Germline trimming cut 4 bases from V and 5 bases from J; bases unmatched to any gene: 7. The CDR3 loop spans 15 amino acids. Germline V CDR1 and CDR2: SGHRS, YFSETQ. CDR3 DNA: TGCGCCAGCAGCCCCCCGGGACAGGAAAATGAAAAACTGTTTTTT. Residues: CASSPPGQENEKLFF.

At least ten counts were recorded for this clonotype. The chain recombines TRBV29-1 with TRBJ1-1; D remains ambiguous. The V gene lost 7 bases and the J gene lost 5 bases, with 14 bases spanning the gap. The CDR3 extends over 12 amino acids. CDR1 SQVTM and CDR2 ANQGSEA come from the germline V gene. CDR3 in DNA: TGCAGCGGATACTGGGGTAAGACTGAAGCTTTCTTT. It translates to CSGYWGKTEAFF.

As to this clonotype: Germline and junction disagree at one end, which may indicate a read error. The chain carries TRBV7-2 and TRBJ1-2; possible D gene TRBD1, 6 bases. From germline, CDR1 is SGHTA and CDR2 FQGNSA. The CDR3 sequence is 17 residues long. CDR3 coding DNA: TGTGCCGGCAGCTTAGTGCATACGGCAGGGGCAAACTATGGCTACACCTTC. It yields the protein CAGSLVHTAGANYGYTF. The whole variable domain, filled in from reference TRBV7-2 and TRBJ1-2, reads GAGVSQSPSNKVTEKGKDVELRCDPISGHTALYWYRQSLGQGLEFLIYFQGNSAPDKSGLPSDRFSAERTGGSVSTLTIQRTQQEDSAVYLCAGSLVHTAGANYGYTFGSGTRLTVV.

The rearrangement links TRBV5-1 to TRBJ2-5; 11 bases fit TRBD2. The DNA end lines up better with TRBJ2-1; the J call may be wrong. The CDR3 length is 17 residues. CDR1 is SGHRS, CDR2 YFSETQ, per germline. DNA for the CDR3: TGCGCCAGCAGCTCCCGACTAGCGGGGTCCCGACCCAATGAGCAGTTCTTC. It codes for CASSSRLAGSRPNEQFF.